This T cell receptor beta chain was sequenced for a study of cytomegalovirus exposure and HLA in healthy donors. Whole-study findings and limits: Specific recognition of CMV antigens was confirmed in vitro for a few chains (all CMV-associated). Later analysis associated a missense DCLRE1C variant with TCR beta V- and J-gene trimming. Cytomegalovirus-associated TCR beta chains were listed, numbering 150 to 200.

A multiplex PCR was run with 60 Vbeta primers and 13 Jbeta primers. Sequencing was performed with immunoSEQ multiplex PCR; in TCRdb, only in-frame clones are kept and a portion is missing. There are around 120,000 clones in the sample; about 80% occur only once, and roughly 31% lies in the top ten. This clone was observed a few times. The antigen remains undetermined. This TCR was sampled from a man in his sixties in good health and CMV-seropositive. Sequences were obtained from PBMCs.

The DNA for the CDR3 is TGTGCCAGCAGCTTGCTGGGACTAGCGGGACACAATGAGCAGTTCTTC. This gives the protein CASSLLGLAGHNEQFF. This chain connects TRBV7-3 to TRBJ2-1; 13 nucleotides line up with TRBD2. After removal of 3 bases from V and 5 bases from J, the junction contained 4 bases not matched to a gene. CDR3 size: 16 residues. Germline CDR1 reads SGHTA; CDR2 reads FQGTGA.